Sequencing of this T cell receptor beta chain was carried out in a study of T cells in Graves' hyperthyroidism and ophthalmopathy. Whole-study results and caveats: Most clonotypes expanded in the thyroid (above 0.001) were also present in blood.

Amplified TCR beta CDR3 regions derived from RNA transcripts. With the HTBI primer set, the TCR CDR3 went through a first round of RT-PCR. TCRdb used MiXCR to reprocess the multiplex PCR reads, holding one entry per CDR3 protein. The table records 530,000 or so distinct CDR3 sequences, around 22% of them present only once. CDR3 length equals 22 residues. The trim removed 3 bases at V and 3 bases at J, leaving 23 bases unmatched. Diagnoses used clinical symptoms, serum thyroxine and TRAb, thyroid ultrasound and orbital computed tomography. PBMCs were derived from around 10 ml fresh peripheral blood. This clonotype was detected only a few times. Its antigen remains unknown.

The TCR was taken from a woman aged 25-40 years with Graves' ophthalmopathy. The chain joins TRBV12-3 or TRBV12-4 to TRBJ2-7; TRBD2 matches 13 bases. The sequenced sample was blood. This chain's CDR3 is CASSFRVINRLAGGRVFYEQYF. The CDR3 DNA follows: TGTGCCAGCAGTTTTAGAGTGATTAACAGACTAGCGGGAGGTAGAGTATTCTACGAGCAGTACTTC.